The 5 T cell receptor beta chains below come from one sample, sequenced in a study of identical twins listed by TCRdb under 2016. Receptor amplification or capture employed 5' RACE. The listed sequencing device is Illumina HiSeq 2000. TCRdb redid the processing of the public reads, applying fastp at Q25 and MiXCR, and retained in-frame beta chains. Merged by CDR3 protein, the rows form single entries marked with the most common genes and DNA. For this sample the table gives approximately 210,000 distinct CDR3 sequences, of which 6.5% were detected only once. In total, the top ten clones hold roughly 15% of the sample. In addition, the sample was reused for a study of T cells expressing NK-cell markers.

Sequencing was carried out using CD8+ T cells sorted from blood. These receptors all come from a young woman in good health.

This clonotype turned up a few times. The chain has TRBV25-1 and TRBJ2-1; D call uncertain. CDR1 and CDR2 (germline): MGHDK, SYGVNS. CDR3 length: 15 residues. Trimming shortened V by 5 bases and J by 0 bases, and 11 bases separated the two germline ends. This CDR3 reads CASSWFGSSYNEQFF. DNA of the CDR3: TGTGCCAGCAGTTGGTTTGGAAGCTCCTACAATGAGCAGTTCTTC. Combining the CDR3 with reference TRBV25-1 and TRBJ2-1 gives the whole variable domain EADIYQTPRYLVIGTGKKITLECSQTMGHDKMYWYQQDPGMELHLIHYSYGVNSTEKGDLSSESTVSRIRTEHFPLTLESARPSHTSQYLCASSWFGSSYNEQFFGPGTRLTVL.

The J gene is TRBJ2-7, the V gene TRBV11-3, with D possibly matching TRBD2 (7 bases). V lost 5 bases and J lost 2, with 16 bases in between. The CDR3 contains 15 residues. Looked up from germline, CDR1 is SGHNT and CDR2 is YENEEA. For the CDR3, the DNA is TGTGCCAGCAGCCCGGAGGGGGGGTTAGCCTACGAGCAGTACTTC. This gives the protein CASSPEGGLAYEQYF. Drawing the rest from reference TRBV11-3 and TRBJ2-7, the complete variable domain is EAGVVQSPRYKIIEKKQPVAFWCNPISGHNTLYWYLQNLGQGPELLIRYENEEAVDDSQLPKDRFSAERLKGVDSTLKIQPAELGDSAVYLCASSPEGGLAYEQYFGPGTRLTVT.

There are many counts of this clonotype. The CDR3 is CASSFNVDTYEQYF. Written as DNA, the CDR3 is TGTGCCAGCAGTTTCAATGTGGACACCTACGAGCAGTACTTC. This chain joins TRBV12-3 or TRBV12-4 and TRBJ2-7; tentative D call: TRBD1 (5 bases). Trimming removed 3 bases at V and 2 bases at J, with 11 bases between. The CDR3 sequence is 14 residues long.

This clonotype was counted only a few times. The chain has TRBV6-1 and TRBJ2-3, with 9 bases fitting TRBD2. The germline gives CDR1 MNHNS, CDR2 SASEGT. The V gene end was trimmed by 4 bases and the J gene end by 3 bases; junction bases not matched to a gene: 8. This CDR3 has 16 amino acids. CDR3 nucleotide sequence: TGTGCCAGCAGTGCCCGGGCGGGGGGGAGGACAGATACGCAGTATTTT. Its translation is CASSARAGGRTDTQYF.

The gene calls are TRBV7-9 and TRBJ2-6, with 8 positions matching TRBD1. The CDR3 length is 16 residues. The germline V gene has CDR1 SEHNR and CDR2 FQNEAQ (reference sequence). Unmatched junction bases numbered 11, after V lost 6 bases and J lost 7 bases. The CDR3 loop reads CASSGQGSFGANVLTF. CDR3 nucleotides: TGTGCCAGCAGTGGACAGGGCTCTTTTGGTGCCAACGTCCTGACTTTC.